This TCR beta chain was recovered during a study of post-analysis software for immune sequencing data. Study findings and constraints: Normalized Chao1 diversity in multiple sclerosis patients fell significantly below that of controls. Several TRBV segments were more frequent in patients than controls; TRBV5-6, TRBV5-1 and TRBV20-1 belonged to this group.

Germline V gives CDR1 SNHLY, CDR2 FYNNEI. The CDR3 totals 16 residues. V was shortened by 0 bases and J by 3 bases, with 14 bases between the two germline ends. The library was made from cDNA and included unique molecular identifiers. TCRdb reprocessed the PCR reads with MiXCR, giving one entry per CDR3 protein. The sample has about 540,000 distinct CDR3 sequences; around a third are singletons. A note on this clonotype: The antigen is undetermined.

The sequence was collected from a girl aged 2-17 years with multiple sclerosis. The sample comprised blood. V gene TRBV2 combines with J gene TRBJ2-5; the D gene is possibly TRBD2 (5 bases). CDR3 residues: CASSEAKGAGKETQYF. DNA of the CDR3: TGTGCCAGCAGTGAAGCGAAGGGCGCGGGTAAAGAGACCCAGTACTTC.